The T cell receptor (beta chain) under discussion was sequenced for a study of blood T cell repertoires in COVID-19. Living in about two dozen US areas, the participants were between roughly 18 and 89 years of age. Participants' reported clinical history set cohort assignment. Two negative PCRs, clearance, or symptom resolution were required of recovered Cohort 3 donors. In the authors' workflow: From reference gene primer amplification, estimates of nucleated cell counts were derived. Some clones are missing from TCRdb's copy, which holds only in-frame ones; the method was immunoSEQ multiplex PCR. That table furnishes V, J and clone size, whereas the DNA furnished D and trimming. The sample records over 250,000 clones, 90% being singletons. The CDR3 covers 18 residues. V lost 0 bases and J lost 0, with 19 bases in between. Germline CDR1 is SGHRS and CDR2 is YFSETQ.

Sequencing input: PBMCs or T cells enriched from blood (not recorded which). This clonotype was obtained from a man between 60 and 75 years old who had recovered from COVID-19. The rearrangement joins TRBV5-1 to TRBJ2-7; TRBD2 is a possible D gene (6 bases). The CDR3 bases are TGCGCCAGCAGCTTGGGTTGGGGGGAGACTTCAAGCTCCTACGAGCAGTACTTC. As protein: CASSLGWGETSSSYEQYF.